This entry describes one T cell receptor beta chain. Its cognate antigen is unknown. Assay: immunoSEQ multiplex PCR; the TCRdb copy retains only in-frame clones and omits some. The repertoire has 35,000 to 40,000 clones, 70% to 90% of them found once; the top ten carry about 0.46%. The data derive from a study of STAT3 mutations in large granular lymphocyte leukemia. Whole-study context: More than half of T-LGLL patients received immunosuppressive therapy.

Trimming removed 4 bases from V and 4 bases from J; junction bases left unmatched: 6. Germline V gene sequence: CDR1 MNHNY, CDR2 SVGAGI (reference sequence). The CDR3 is 16 amino acids. Regarding the study as a whole: In T-cell large granular lymphocyte leukemia, about half of patients showed multiple immunodominant subclonotypes.

V is TRBV6-6 and J is TRBJ2-3, with 12 bases aligning to TRBD2. Sequenced material: PBMCs. The origin of this receptor is a human donor with T large granular lymphocyte leukemia. Some clones in this sample may be carry-over from other donors' samples. CDR3 residues: CASSWPSGGAPDTQYF. CDR3 nucleotide sequence: TGTGCCAGCAGTTGGCCTAGCGGGGGGGCCCCAGATACGCAGTATTTT.